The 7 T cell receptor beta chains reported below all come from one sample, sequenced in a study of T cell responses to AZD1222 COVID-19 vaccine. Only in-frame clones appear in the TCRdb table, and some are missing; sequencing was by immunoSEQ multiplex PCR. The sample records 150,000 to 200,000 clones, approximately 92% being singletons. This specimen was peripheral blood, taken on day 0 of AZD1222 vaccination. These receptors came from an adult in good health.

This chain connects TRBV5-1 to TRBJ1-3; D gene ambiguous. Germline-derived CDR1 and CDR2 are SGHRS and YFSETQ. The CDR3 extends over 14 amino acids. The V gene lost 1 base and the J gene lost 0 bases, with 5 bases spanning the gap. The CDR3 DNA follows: TGCGCCAGCAGCTTGCTGAGCTCTGGAAACACCATATATTTT. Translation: CASSLLSSGNTIYF.

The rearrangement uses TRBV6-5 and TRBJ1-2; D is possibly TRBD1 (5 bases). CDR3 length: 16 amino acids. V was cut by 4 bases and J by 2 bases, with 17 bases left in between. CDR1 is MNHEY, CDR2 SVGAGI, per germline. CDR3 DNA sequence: TGTGCCAGCAGTTCCCTCCTGCGTTCAGGGAACTATGGCTACACCTTC. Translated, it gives CASSSLLRSGNYGYTF.

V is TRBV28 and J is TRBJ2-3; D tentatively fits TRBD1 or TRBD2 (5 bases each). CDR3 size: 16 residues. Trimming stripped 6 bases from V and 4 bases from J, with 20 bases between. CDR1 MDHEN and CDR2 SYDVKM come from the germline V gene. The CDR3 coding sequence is TGTGCCAGCAGACTGGAACAGGTCTCGGGATCAGATACGCAGTATTTT. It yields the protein CASRLEQVSGSDTQYF.

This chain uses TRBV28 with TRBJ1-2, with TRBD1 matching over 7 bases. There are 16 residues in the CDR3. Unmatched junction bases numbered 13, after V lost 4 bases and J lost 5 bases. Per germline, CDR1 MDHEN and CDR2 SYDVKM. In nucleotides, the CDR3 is TGTGCCAGCAGTTCCTTTGGGGCAGGGGGGTATTATGGCTACACCTTC. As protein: CASSSFGAGGYYGYTF.

The CDR3, as DNA: TGTGCCAGCAGCCCCCGACTAGCGGGAGTAGACATTCAGTACTTC. Its protein product is CASSPRLAGVDIQYF. The V call is TRBV7-8, the J call TRBJ2-4; 12 nucleotides align to TRBD2. The germline gives CDR1 SGHVS, CDR2 FQNEAQ. With 5 bases clipped from V and 8 bases from J, the junction kept 7 bases outside the gene matches. The CDR3 loop spans 15 amino acids.

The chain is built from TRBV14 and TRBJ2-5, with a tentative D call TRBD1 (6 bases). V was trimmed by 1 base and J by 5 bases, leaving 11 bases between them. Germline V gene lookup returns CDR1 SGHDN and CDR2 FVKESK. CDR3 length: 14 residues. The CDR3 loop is CASSQVTGLETQYF. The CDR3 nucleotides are TGTGCCAGCAGCCAAGTTACAGGGCTGGAGACCCAGTACTTC.

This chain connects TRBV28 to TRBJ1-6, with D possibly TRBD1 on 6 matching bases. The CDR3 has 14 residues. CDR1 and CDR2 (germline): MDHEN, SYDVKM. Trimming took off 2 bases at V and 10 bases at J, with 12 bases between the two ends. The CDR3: CASSLRQGHSPLHF. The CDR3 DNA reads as TGTGCCAGCAGTTTACGGCAGGGACACTCACCCCTCCACTTT. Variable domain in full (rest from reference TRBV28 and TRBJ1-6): DVKVTQSSRYLVKRTGEKVFLECVQDMDHENMFWYRQDPGLGLRLIYFSYDVKMKEKGDIPEGYSVSREKKERFSLILESASTNQTSMYLCASSLRQGHSPLHFGNGTRLTVT.